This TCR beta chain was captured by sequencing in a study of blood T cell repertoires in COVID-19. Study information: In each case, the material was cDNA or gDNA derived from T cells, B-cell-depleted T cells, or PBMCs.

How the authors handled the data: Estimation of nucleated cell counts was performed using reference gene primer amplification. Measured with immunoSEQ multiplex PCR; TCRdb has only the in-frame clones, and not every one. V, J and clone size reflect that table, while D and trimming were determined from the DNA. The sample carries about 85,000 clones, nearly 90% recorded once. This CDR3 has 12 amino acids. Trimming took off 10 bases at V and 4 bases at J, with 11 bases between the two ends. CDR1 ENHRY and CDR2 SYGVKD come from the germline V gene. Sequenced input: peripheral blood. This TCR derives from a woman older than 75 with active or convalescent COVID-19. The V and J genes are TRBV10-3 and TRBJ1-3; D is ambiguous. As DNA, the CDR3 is TGTGCCACCAACGGAGGCGGAAACACCATATATTTT. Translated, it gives CATNGGGNTIYF.